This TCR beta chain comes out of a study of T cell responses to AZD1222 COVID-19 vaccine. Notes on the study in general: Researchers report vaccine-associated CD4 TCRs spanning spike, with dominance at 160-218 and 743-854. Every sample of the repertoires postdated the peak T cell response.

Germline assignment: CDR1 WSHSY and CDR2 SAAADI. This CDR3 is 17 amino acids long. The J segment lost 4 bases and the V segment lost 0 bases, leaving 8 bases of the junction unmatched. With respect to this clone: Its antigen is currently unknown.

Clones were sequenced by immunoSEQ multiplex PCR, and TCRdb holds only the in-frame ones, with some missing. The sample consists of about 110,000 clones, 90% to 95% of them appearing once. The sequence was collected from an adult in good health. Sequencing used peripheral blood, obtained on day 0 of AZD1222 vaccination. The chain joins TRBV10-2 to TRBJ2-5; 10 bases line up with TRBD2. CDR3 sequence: CASSESGAGGPSETQYF. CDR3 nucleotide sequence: TGCGCCAGCAGTGAGTCAGGAGCGGGAGGGCCCTCAGAGACCCAGTACTTC.